This T cell receptor (beta chain) is drawn from a study of identifying expanded T cells in peripheral blood. Assay: immunoSEQ multiplex PCR; the TCRdb copy retains only in-frame clones and omits some. The sample carries about 97,000 clones, roughly 87% recorded once. Whole-study findings and limits: Technical replicates showed about 1.1 changed clones; approximately 2 weeks roughly 16; four weeks 19. Approximately 2-week clone count variance significantly increased as total template count grew.

As regards this clone: Its cognate antigen is unknown.

The CDR3 extends over 15 amino acids. Trimming took off 10 bases at V and 5 bases at J, with 24 bases between the two ends. Germline V gives CDR1 SGDLS, CDR2 YYNGEE. Collection occurred without any documented infections or immune events in donors. Material: blood. This TCR was sampled from a person aged 18 to 70 in good health. J is TRBJ1-2 and V is TRBV9; D gene unclear. The CDR3: CAGPGPTGVGYGYTF. The CDR3 DNA reads as TGTGCCGGCCCCGGGCCTACGGGAGTAGGATATGGCTACACCTTC. The complete variable domain, with remaining parts taken from reference TRBV9 and TRBJ1-2, reads DSGVTQTPKHLITATGQRVTLRCSPRSGDLSVYWYQQSLDQGLQFLIQYYNGEERAKGNILERFSAQQFPDLHSELNLSSLELGDSALYFCAGPGPTGVGYGYTFGSGTRLTVV.